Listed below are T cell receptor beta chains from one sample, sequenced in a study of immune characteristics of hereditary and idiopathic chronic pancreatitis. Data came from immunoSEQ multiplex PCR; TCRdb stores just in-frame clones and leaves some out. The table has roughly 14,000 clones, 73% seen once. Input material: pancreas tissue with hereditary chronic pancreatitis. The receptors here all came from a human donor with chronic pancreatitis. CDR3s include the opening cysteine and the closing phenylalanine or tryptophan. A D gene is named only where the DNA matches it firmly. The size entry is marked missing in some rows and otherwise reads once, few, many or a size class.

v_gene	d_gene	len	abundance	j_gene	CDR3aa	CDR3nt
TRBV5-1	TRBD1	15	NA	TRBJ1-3	CASSRGQPAGNTIYF	TGCGCCAGCAGCCGGGGACAGCCCGCTGGAAACACCATATATTTT
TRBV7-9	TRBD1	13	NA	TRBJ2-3	CASSSTGEDTQYF	TGTGCCAGCAGCTCTACAGGGGAAGATACGCAGTATTTT
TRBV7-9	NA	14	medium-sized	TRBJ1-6	CASSLEQYNSPLHF	TGTGCCAGCAGCTTAGAACAGTATAATTCACCCCTCCACTTT
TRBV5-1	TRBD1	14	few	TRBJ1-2	CASSSGQGDYGYTF	TGCGCCAGCAGCTCAGGACAGGGAGACTATGGCTACACCTTC
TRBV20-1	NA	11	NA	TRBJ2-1	CSARIKWEQFF	TGCAGTGCTCGAATAAAATGGGAGCAGTTCTTC
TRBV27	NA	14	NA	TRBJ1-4	CASSYRVGREKLFF	TGTGCCAGCAGTTACAGGGTAGGTCGGGAAAAACTGTTTTTT
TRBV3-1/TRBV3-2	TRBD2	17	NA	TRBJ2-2	CASSQDIETSPNGELFF	TGTGCCAGCAGCCAAGATATTGAGACTAGCCCCAACGGGGAGCTGTTTTTT
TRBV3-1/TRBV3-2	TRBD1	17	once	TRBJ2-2	CASSQGYRGRFTGELFF	TGTGCCAGCAGCCAAGGTTACAGGGGGCGCTTCACCGGGGAGCTGTTTTTT
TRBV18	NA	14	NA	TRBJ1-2	CASSPPVGRYGYTF	TGTGCCAGCTCACCACCGGTTGGCCGCTATGGCTACACCTTC
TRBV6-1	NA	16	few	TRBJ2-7	CASSESAGTGSYEQYF	TGTGCCAGCAGTGAAAGTGCAGGGACGGGCTCCTACGAGCAGTACTTC
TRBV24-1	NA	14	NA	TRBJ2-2	CATSEEGPTGELFF	TGTGCCACCAGTGAAGAGGGGCCCACCGGGGAGCTGTTTTTT
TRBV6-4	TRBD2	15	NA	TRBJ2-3	CASSEGTSGTDTQYF	TGTGCCAGCAGTGAGGGGACTAGCGGGACAGATACGCAGTATTTT
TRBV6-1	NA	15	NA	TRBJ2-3	CASSEGGAGGDTQYF	TGTGCCAGCAGTGAGGGGGGGGCAGGAGGGGATACGCAGTATTTT
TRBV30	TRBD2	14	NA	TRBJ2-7	CAWKTSDTSYEQYF	TGTGCCTGGAAAACTAGCGATACCTCCTACGAGCAGTACTTC